The 14 T cell receptor beta chains in this list originate from one sample, sequenced in a study of blood T cell repertoires in COVID-19 (dated by TCRdb to the early 2020s). Library creation used the immunoSEQ multiplex PCR assay. Drawn from immuneACCESS, this table holds only the in-frame rearrangements with V and J called that TCRdb kept. Clones are partly lost; checked studies trace under half to an unresolved V gene and leave the rest unexplained. For this sample the table gives fewer than 250,000 clones, of which around 83% were detected only once. Jointly, the top ten make up more than 8% of the sample. The sequenced sample was peripheral blood. All receptors come from a woman between 50 and 59 years old with acute or convalescent COVID-19.

This sequence joins TRBV14 and TRBJ2-7; the match to TRBD1 covers 8 bases. CDR1 SGHDN and CDR2 FVKESK come from the germline V gene. The CDR3 loop spans 14 amino acids. Trimming removed 2 bases from V and 8 bases from J; junction bases left unmatched: 8. The DNA of the CDR3 is TGTGCCAGCAGCCAATCCTGGACAGGGATTCAGCAGTACTTC. Encoded protein: CASSQSWTGIQQYF.

The genes are TRBV5-1 and TRBJ2-5; 7 bases are shared with TRBD2. J lost 1 base, V lost 1 base, and 4 bases had no gene match. CDR1 SGHRS and CDR2 YFSETQ come from the germline V gene. The CDR3 runs 15 residues. DNA for the CDR3: TGCGCCAGCAGCTTGATGAGCGGGACCCAAGAGACCCAGTACTTC. As protein: CASSLMSGTQETQYF.

The CDR3 loop is CASSIKDRGTGEAFF. The CDR3 DNA reads as TGCGCCAGCAGCATTAAGGACAGGGGGACGGGTGAAGCTTTCTTT. The chain combines TRBV5-1 with TRBJ1-1, with 10 bases aligning to TRBD1. Germline values: CDR1 SGHRS, CDR2 YFSETQ. The CDR3 loop spans 15 amino acids. The J segment lost 7 bases and the V segment lost 4 bases, leaving 10 bases of the junction unmatched.

The chain uses TRBV10-3 and TRBJ2-3; 7 nucleotides line up with TRBD2. The length of the CDR3 is 14 residues. J lost 0 bases, V lost 7 bases, and 4 bases had no gene match. CDR1 and CDR2 from the germline V gene are ENHRY and SYGVKD. CDR3 in DNA: TGTGCCATCACCGCGGGAGCTAGCACAGATACGCAGTATTTT. It specifies CAITAGASTDTQYF.

The J gene is TRBJ2-1, the V gene TRBV6-5, with 10 bases matching TRBD2. CDR3 size: 15 residues. V shed 5 bases, J shed 2 bases, and the junction held 3 bases outside the gene matches. Germline loops: CDR1 MNHEY, CDR2 SVGAGI. This CDR3 reads CASSPAGGAYNEQFF. CDR3 coding DNA: TGTGCCAGCAGTCCAGCGGGAGGGGCCTACAATGAGCAGTTCTTC.

In its sample, this clone was seen a few times. V is TRBV30 and J is TRBJ2-7; 8 bases are shared with TRBD2. V lost 3 bases to trimming and J lost 0 bases; unmatched junction nucleotides: 4. The CDR3 runs to 14 residues. Germline CDR1 reads GTSNPN; CDR2 reads SVGIG (reference sequence). CDR3 sequence (DNA): TGTGCCTGGAGGTTGAGCGGGAGCTCCTACGAGCAGTACTTC. It encodes CAWRLSGSSYEQYF.

The chain is built from TRBV6-6 and TRBJ2-4; a weak D match, TRBD1 (6 bases). The germline CDR1 and CDR2 sequences are MNHNY and SVGAGI (reference sequence). This CDR3 spans 16 amino acids. Trimming cost V 2 bases and J 0 bases, with 11 bases left between them. CDR3 nucleotides: TGTGCCAGCAGTTACAACGCAGGGGTAGCCAAAAACATTCAGTACTTC. This translates into CASSYNAGVAKNIQYF.

The CDR3 reads CAWSADRGPNYGYTF. The CDR3, as DNA: TGTGCCTGGAGTGCCGACAGGGGGCCTAACTATGGCTACACCTTC. J is TRBJ1-2 and V is TRBV30, with 10 bases aligning to TRBD1. V lost 1 base and J lost 0; bases outside the gene matches: 2. The CDR3 contains 15 residues. Germline loops: CDR1 GTSNPN, CDR2 SVGIG (reference sequence).

The table lists this clone with a few counts. The chain carries TRBV13 and TRBJ2-2; D unclear. With 4 bases removed from V and 6 bases from J, the gap between germline ends came to 9 bases. This CDR3 has 13 residues. Germline V gene sequence: CDR1 PRHDT, CDR2 FYEKMQ (reference sequence). The DNA for the CDR3 is TGTGCCAGCAGCTCCCGTGGCCCCGGGGAGCTGTTTTTT. Translating it yields CASSSRGPGELFF.

The V call is TRBV19, the J call TRBJ1-5; 7 positions match TRBD1. The CDR3 loop spans 15 amino acids. Trimming cost V 5 bases and J 6 bases; bases outside gene matches: 10. From germline, CDR1 is LNHDA and CDR2 SQIVND (reference sequence). CDR3 in DNA: TGTGCCAGTAGTCTGTGGGGGGCAGGGGGTCAGCCCCAGCATTTT. Protein: CASSLWGAGGQPQHF.

The V and J genes are TRBV5-1 and TRBJ1-1, with D uncertain. This CDR3 spans 14 amino acids. Trimming left V 0 bases short and J 7 bases short, with 13 bases between. Germline lookup yields CDR1 SGHRS and CDR2 YFSETQ. DNA of the CDR3: TGCGCCAGCAGCTTGGCCGTTCATCCTAATGAAGCTTTCTTT. Amino acids: CASSLAVHPNEAFF.

CDR3 in DNA: TGCGCCAGCAGCAAAGGACTAGCGCGAGGAGAGACCCAGTACTTC. It translates to CASSKGLARGETQYF. The rearrangement links TRBV5-1 to TRBJ2-5; 9 bases are shared with TRBD2. The CDR3 sequence is 15 residues long. Germline CDR1 and CDR2: SGHRS and YFSETQ. Trimming took 4 bases from V and 4 from J; bases not matched to a gene: 8.

The chain employs TRBV28 and TRBJ1-5, with D tentatively TRBD1 (6 bases). Deletions cut 4 bases from V and 3 bases from J, with 16 bases between. Germline V gene sequence: CDR1 MDHEN, CDR2 SYDVKM. The CDR3 covers 16 residues. CDR3 region: CASSSQQTGNNQPQHF. CDR3 nucleotide sequence: TGTGCCAGCAGTTCTCAACAAACAGGGAACAATCAGCCCCAGCATTTT.

The chain carries TRBV7-9 and TRBJ2-3; TRBD2 aligns across 8 bases. Germline assignment: CDR1 SEHNR and CDR2 FQNEAQ (reference sequence). This CDR3 comprises 15 residues. The V gene end was trimmed by 3 bases and the J gene end by 2 bases; junction bases not matched to a gene: 4. CDR3 region: CASSFGLASTDTQYF. In DNA form, the CDR3 reads TGTGCCAGCAGCTTCGGACTAGCCTCCACAGATACGCAGTATTTT.